This T cell receptor (beta chain) was recorded in a study of T cell repertoires in cytomegalovirus infection. Across the study: Matching HLA type and CMV infection were both indicated by public TCR beta signatures.

General study points: Dominating the ex vivo response were HLA-C-restricted CMV-specific TCR beta clonotypes.

There are 16 residues in the CDR3. V dropped 5 bases and J dropped 0 bases, with 16 bases sitting between them. CDR1 is SEHNR and CDR2 is FQNEAQ in the germline V gene (reference sequence). Points on this clonotype: The antigen is undetermined.

TCRdb fed the reads into MiXCR, producing one record per CDR3 protein. The repertoire consists of some 180,000 distinct CDR3 sequences, with approximately 20% occurring once and the leading ten covering about 3%. This rearrangement joins TRBV7-9 to TRBJ1-1; D call uncertain. What was sequenced was PBMCs. The sequence derives from a human donor in good health (CMV status not recorded). Some clones in this sample may be carry-over from other donors' samples. The chain's CDR3 is CASSPRGSLMNTEAFF. DNA for the CDR3: TGTGCCAGCAGCCCCCGTGGCAGCCTCATGAACACTGAAGCTTTCTTT. Combining the CDR3 with reference TRBV7-9 and TRBJ1-1 gives the whole variable domain DTGVSQNPRHKITKRGQNVTFRCDPISEHNRLYWYRQTLGQGPEFLTYFQNEAQLEKSRLLSDRFSAERPKGSFSTLEIQRTEQGDSAMYLCASSPRGSLMNTEAFFGQGTRLTVV.